This section outlines one T cell receptor (beta chain) sequence together with its context. Its antigen is still unknown. The record has no base qualities; no much larger clone is one base away. Every bulk PBMC sample was loaded with the same fixed amount of approximately 0.35 ug of DNA. TCR beta CDR3 sequences were amplified from genomic DNA using the immunoSEQ TCRb Assay kit according to manufacturer instructions. The KAPA Library Quantification Kit for Illumina platforms was used to quantify pooled libraries by qPCR. Pooled libraries were sequenced on an Illumina NextSeq 500, clustered at about 0.55-1.2 pM. Under the source paper's analysis protocol: TCR data were analyzed using immunoSEQ ANALYZER and the R LymphoSeq package. A rearrangement efficiency score was calculated as productive divided by the sum of productive and non-productive CDR3 sequences. Clonality was measured with the Gini coefficient and diversity with the Renyi index at alpha=1, compared pairwise between timepoints within each patient. Clonal relatedness, based on an edit distance of 3, and repertoire similarity, based on the Bhattacharyya coefficient, were both computed in LymphoSeq. To classify response, a linear discriminant analysis based on week-3 changes in clonality and diversity was built with the R MASS and caret packages. TCRdb stores this immuneACCESS table with in-frame sequences only. Part of the clones is absent; in the studies checked, under half of the shortfall reflects unresolved V genes, and no reason is known for the rest. V, J and clone size derive from that table, while D and trimming were established from the DNA sequence. The sample profile shows more than 15,000 clones; 65% to 90% of them were found once. The top ten hold about 8.1% of the sample.

The data belong to a study of blood T cell dynamics during melanoma immunotherapy (dated by TCRdb to between 2020 and 2021). In the study overall: Patients had metastatic melanoma and received first-line pembrolizumab or nivolumab plus ipilimumab as standard of care in the United Kingdom. To identify early correlates of response, the study profiled peripheral T cell receptor repertoires in patients with metastatic melanoma before and after one cycle of checkpoint inhibitor therapy. Consecutive patients formed a training cohort, and a further independent group of patients from the same centre was pooled into an external validation set.

The junction shows trimming of 2 bases on V and 6 bases on J, plus 8 bases between the germline ends. Looking up the germline V gene yields CDR1 SGHVT and CDR2 SQSDAQ. Including the terminal cysteine and phenylalanine, the CDR3 comprises 13 residues. Only the CDR3 part of the read is kept: 39 bases, read in frame from the first base. The time point label, as the study defines it: pre-treatment baseline. Blood samples were taken before treatment (T0) and at week 3 (W3), following the first cycle of checkpoint blockade. Except for a couple of patients with rapid clinical progression, response was assessed 12 weeks after the first infusion by RECIST 1.1; disease control meant complete response, partial response or stable disease. Patients were excluded for prior systemic cancer treatment, concomitant immunosuppressant therapy or synchronous other active malignancies. Both bulk PBMC and plasma cell-free DNA were sequenced for TCR beta so that circulating cells and T cell turnover could be tracked. Lymphoprep and SepMate tubes were used to isolate PBMC from blood, and red cell lysis was then performed. QIAamp DNA Blood Mini kits were used to extract DNA from PBMC and from sorted T cell subsets.

Here is what the overall study found, with its caveats: The relatively small sample size was recognized as a factor that could limit how well the results generalize. Unlike progressors, patients who went on to achieve disease control showed a bifurcated reorganization of the PBMC repertoire at W3, with either increased clonality or increased diversity. The study was unable to establish whether the T cell clones driving the repertoire changes were melanoma-specific or instead reflected general immune activation.

The specimen was blood, collected from a patient treated with checkpoint blockade. The rearrangement joined TRBV7-4 to TRBJ2-1, with no confidently assigned D gene. The origin of this receptor is a human donor with melanoma. The CDR3 region has the sequence CASSLSWSNEQFF. DNA sequence: TGTGCCAGCAGCTTATCATGGAGCAATGAGCAGTTCTTC.